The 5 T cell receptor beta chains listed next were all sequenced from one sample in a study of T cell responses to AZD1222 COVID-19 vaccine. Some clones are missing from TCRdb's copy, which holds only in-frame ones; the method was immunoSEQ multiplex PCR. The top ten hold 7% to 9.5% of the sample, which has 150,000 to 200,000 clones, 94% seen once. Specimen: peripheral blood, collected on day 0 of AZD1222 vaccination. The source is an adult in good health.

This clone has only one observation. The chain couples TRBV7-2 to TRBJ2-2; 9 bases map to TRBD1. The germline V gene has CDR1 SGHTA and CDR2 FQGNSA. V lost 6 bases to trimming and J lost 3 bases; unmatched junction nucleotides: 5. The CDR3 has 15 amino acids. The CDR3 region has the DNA TGTGCCAGCAGAACCGGGACAGGGTACACCGGGGAGCTGTTTTTT. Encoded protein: CASRTGTGYTGELFF.

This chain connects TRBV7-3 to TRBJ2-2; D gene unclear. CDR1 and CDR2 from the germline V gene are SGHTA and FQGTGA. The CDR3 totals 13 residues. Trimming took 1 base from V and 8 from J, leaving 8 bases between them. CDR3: CASSLRFSGELFF. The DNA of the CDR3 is TGTGCCAGCAGCTTAAGATTCTCGGGGGAGCTGTTTTTT.

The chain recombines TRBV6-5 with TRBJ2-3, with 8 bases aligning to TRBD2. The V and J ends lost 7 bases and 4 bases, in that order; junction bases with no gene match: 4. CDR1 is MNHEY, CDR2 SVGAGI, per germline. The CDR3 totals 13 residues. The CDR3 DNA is TGTGCCAGCACAGCGGGAGAATCAGATACGCAGTATTTT. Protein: CASTAGESDTQYF.

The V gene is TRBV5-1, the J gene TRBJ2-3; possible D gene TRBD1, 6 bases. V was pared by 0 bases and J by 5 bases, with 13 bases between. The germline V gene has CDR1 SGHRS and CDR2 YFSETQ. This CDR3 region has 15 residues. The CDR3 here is CASSLGGTRGDTQYF. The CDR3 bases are TGCGCCAGCAGCTTGGGCGGAACCAGGGGAGATACGCAGTATTTT.

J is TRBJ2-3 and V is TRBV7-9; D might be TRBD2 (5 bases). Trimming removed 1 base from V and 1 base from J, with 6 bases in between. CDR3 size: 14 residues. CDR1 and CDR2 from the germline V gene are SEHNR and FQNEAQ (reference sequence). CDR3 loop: CASSLDGGTDTQYF. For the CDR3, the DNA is TGTGCCAGCAGCTTAGACGGGGGCACAGATACGCAGTATTTT.